Presented here are 30 T cell receptor beta chains from one specimen sequenced in a study of T cells after yellow fever vaccination. TCRdb called the 5' RACE reads again in MiXCR, with one record for every CDR3 protein. This sample has about 340,000 distinct CDR3 sequences, with around 3.9% found just once. The input for sequencing was PBMCs, taken 5 days after the yellow fever booster vaccination. The receptors originated from a man between 18 and 35 years old who received the YFV17D yellow fever vaccine.

V gene TRBV19 combines with J gene TRBJ1-1, with D tentatively TRBD1 (5 bases). V gave up 6 bases and J gave up 5 bases, with 19 bases separating them. The CDR3 is 15 amino acids. Germline V gene sequence: CDR1 LNHDA, CDR2 SQIVND (reference sequence). The CDR3 protein is CASSRGGGSTTEAFF. CDR3 coding DNA: TGTGCCAGTAGCCGCGGGGGAGGGAGTACAACTGAAGCTTTCTTT.

The chain recombines TRBV6-2 or TRBV6-3 with TRBJ2-1, with 7 bases matching TRBD2. Per the germline V gene, CDR1 is MNHEY and CDR2 is SVGEGT. J lost 13 bases, V lost 6 bases, and 6 bases had no gene match. The CDR3 length is 11 residues. The CDR3 coding sequence is TGTGCCAGCAGCTACGAGCGGGATCAGTTCTTC. Protein product: CASSYERDQFF.

In this sample, this clonotype turned up a few times. This chain joins TRBV11-2 and TRBJ2-7, with a tentative D call TRBD1 (6 bases). The V gene's germline CDR1 is SGHAT and CDR2 FQNNGV. Trimming removed 5 bases from V and 5 bases from J, with 25 bases in between. The CDR3 is made up of 17 amino acids. CDR3 DNA sequence: TGTGCCAGCAGCCTCCGGGACAACGGTCCTAGTCTCAACGAGCAGTACTTC. Protein: CASSLRDNGPSLNEQYF.

This clonotype was seen only a few times. DNA for the CDR3: TGTGCCAGCTCGGGACAGCGGAATGAAAAACTGTTTTTT. Its protein is CASSGQRNEKLFF. The chain is built from TRBV18 and TRBJ1-4; 7 bases map to TRBD1. The CDR3 has 13 residues. Germline values: CDR1 KGHSH, CDR2 LQKENI. J gave up 5 bases and V 6 bases, and 3 bases lay outside the gene matches. The full variable domain, with the rest looked up from reference TRBV18 and TRBJ1-4, is NAGVMQNPRHLVRRRGQEARLRCSPMKGHSHVYWYRQLPEEGLKFMVYLQKENIIDESGMPKERFSAEFPKEGPSILRIQQVVRGDSAAYFCASSGQRNEKLFFGSGTQLSVL.

The sample holds a few counts of this clonotype. This rearrangement joins TRBV9 to TRBJ1-2; perhaps TRBD1 as D (5 bases). With 0 bases removed from V and 13 bases from J, the gap between germline ends came to 13 bases. Germline lookup yields CDR1 SGDLS and CDR2 YYNGEE. This CDR3 region has 12 residues. The CDR3 region has the DNA TGTGCCAGCAGCGTAGATCCAGGGCCCCGCACCTTC. It specifies CASSVDPGPRTF.

The sample holds a few counts of this clonotype. This chain uses TRBV7-9 with TRBJ1-5; a possible D gene is TRBD1 (5 bases). CDR1 and CDR2 (germline): SEHNR, FQNEAQ (reference sequence). There are 15 residues in the CDR3. Trimming shortened V by 0 bases and J by 4 bases, and 10 bases separated the two germline ends. CDR3 amino acids: CASSLAGESNQPQHF. As DNA, the CDR3 is TGTGCCAGCAGCTTAGCGGGGGAAAGTAATCAGCCCCAGCATTTT.

This clonotype has just a few counts. The chain couples TRBV2 to TRBJ1-1; D is ambiguous. The CDR3 totals 14 residues. The germline V and J ends were trimmed by 6 bases and 3 bases, with 14 bases remaining between them. CDR1 and CDR2 (germline): SNHLY, FYNNEI. In DNA, the CDR3 is TGTGCCAGCAGGGATCGGGGTATGGACACTGAAGCTTTCTTT. Encoded protein: CASRDRGMDTEAFF.

The chain recombines TRBV7-7 with TRBJ2-5; unclear D gene. The CDR3 is made up of 13 amino acids. V lost 4 bases, J lost 7 bases, and 13 bases lay in between. Germline V gene data show CDR1 as SSHAT and CDR2 as FNYEAQ (reference sequence). The CDR3 DNA reads as TGTGCCAGCAGCTCGACTGACCCAGGGACCCAGTACTTC. It codes for CASSSTDPGTQYF. The variable domain in full, with the rest retrieved from reference TRBV7-7 and TRBJ2-5, is GAGVSQSPRYKVTKRGQDVTLRCDPISSHATLYWYQQALGQGPEFLTYFNYEAQPDKSGLPSDRFSAERPEGSISTLTIQRTEQRDSAMYRCASSSTDPGTQYFGPGTRLLVL.

Ten or more counts support this clonotype. The CDR3 is CSVGTSGGGPDNEQFF. In DNA, the CDR3 is TGCAGCGTTGGGACTAGCGGGGGGGGTCCTGACAATGAGCAGTTCTTC. This chain joins TRBV29-1 and TRBJ2-1, with 15 positions matching TRBD2. This CDR3 is 16 amino acids long. Germline CDR1 SQVTM, CDR2 ANQGSEA. V shed 4 bases, J shed 5 bases, and the junction held 6 bases outside the gene matches.

The J gene is TRBJ2-1, the V gene TRBV28; 8 bases map to TRBD2. CDR1 is MDHEN, CDR2 SYDVKM, per germline. The CDR3 length is 15 residues. With 6 bases clipped from V and 9 bases from J, the junction kept 13 bases outside the gene matches. CDR3: CASRLGGAGLSEQFF. In DNA, the CDR3 is TGTGCCAGCAGACTCGGGGGGGCTGGGCTCAGTGAGCAGTTCTTC.

Many counts were recorded for this clonotype. The chain links TRBV6-5 to TRBJ1-3, with D perhaps matching TRBD1 (6 bases). Germline-derived CDR1 and CDR2 are MNHEY and SVGAGI. The length of the CDR3 is 15 residues. The V gene lost 6 bases and the J gene lost 1 base, with 13 bases spanning the gap. CDR3 bases: TGTGCCAGCAGCCAGGTTAGGGGGTCTGGAAACACCATATATTTT. It translates to CASSQVRGSGNTIYF.

Only a few counts were recorded for this clonotype. V and J are TRBV5-5 and TRBJ1-1; D uncertain. This CDR3 spans 13 amino acids. From germline, CDR1 is SGHKS and CDR2 YYEKEE (reference sequence). Trimming removed 0 bases from V and 4 bases from J, with 7 bases in between. The CDR3 region is CASSLAGSTEAFF. The CDR3 DNA is TGTGCCAGCAGCTTGGCGGGGTCCACTGAAGCTTTCTTT.

This clonotype was counted only a few times. The chain links TRBV29-1 to TRBJ1-1; 8 positions match TRBD1. With V trimmed by 6 bases and J by 5 bases, 8 bases remained unmatched. The CDR3 is 13 amino acids. Germline CDR1 and CDR2: SQVTM and ANQGSEA. CDR3 coding DNA: TGCAGCGTGGCCAGGGGGCCGAAAACTGAAGCTTTCTTT. Protein: CSVARGPKTEAFF. Full variable domain (rest looked up from reference TRBV29-1 and TRBJ1-1): SAVISQKPSRDICQRGTSLTIQCQVDSQVTMMFWYRQQPGQSLTLIATANQGSEATYESGFVIDKFPISRPNLTFSTLTVSNMSPEDSSIYLCSVARGPKTEAFFGQGTRLTVV.

The chain is built from TRBV4-1 and TRBJ1-5; D may be TRBD1 (6 bases). Germline loops: CDR1 MGHRA, CDR2 YSYEKL. Trimming removed 4 bases from V and 7 bases from J, with 20 bases in between. This CDR3 is built from 16 residues. The DNA of the CDR3 is TGCGCCAGCAGCCTCGAAATCGGGACACCGCGCCAGCCCCAGCATTTT. This sequence encodes CASSLEIGTPRQPQHF.

This clonotype was recorded a few times. The chain couples TRBV7-9 to TRBJ2-7, with a weak D call TRBD1 (6 bases). The V gene's germline CDR1 is SEHNR and CDR2 FQNEAQ (reference sequence). The CDR3 extends over 12 amino acids. V lost 4 bases and J 5 bases, leaving 9 bases between the germline ends. This chain's CDR3 is CASSWTENEQYF. CDR3 nucleotides: TGTGCCAGCAGCTGGACAGAAAACGAGCAGTACTTC.

This clonotype was seen a few times. CDR3: CSARRTSGANVLTF. The CDR3 bases are TGCAGTGCCAGGAGGACCTCTGGGGCCAACGTCCTGACTTTC. This rearrangement joins TRBV20-1 to TRBJ2-6, with a tentative D call TRBD2 (5 bases). Germline CDR1 DFQATT, CDR2 SNEGSKA (reference sequence). This CDR3 has 14 residues. V lost 6 bases and J lost 0, with 9 bases in between.

Details on this clonotype: A junction end diverges from the germline sequence, so it may reflect a read error. This chain connects TRBV7-7 to TRBJ1-2; TRBD1 matches at 7 bases. This CDR3 is 16 amino acids long. Germline V lookup: CDR1 SSHAT, CDR2 FNYEAQ (reference sequence). The CDR3 nucleotides read TGTGCTAGCAGCTTAGTTCTCACAGGGGATCGCCATGGCTACACCTTC. Protein sequence: CASSLVLTGDRHGYTF.

The chain combines TRBV10-1 with TRBJ1-4, with a possible D match to TRBD1 (6 bases). Between the trimmed V and J ends, which lost 2 bases and 5 bases, there was a span of 27 bases. This CDR3 is 20 amino acids long. Germline V lookup: CDR1 WNHNN, CDR2 SYGVQD (reference sequence). The CDR3 region is CASSEPHHPKLDRLNEKLFF. In nucleotides, the CDR3 is TGCGCCAGCAGTGAGCCTCATCATCCGAAGCTGGACAGACTGAATGAAAAACTGTTTTTT.

This clonotype was observed at least ten times. The V and J genes are TRBV7-3 and TRBJ2-1; 7 bases match TRBD2. CDR1 is SGHTA and CDR2 is FQGTGA in the germline V gene. CDR3 length: 17 amino acids. After removal of 5 bases from V and 0 bases from J, the junction contained 10 bases not matched to a gene. CDR3 residues: CASSDPAGGGSYNEQFF. The CDR3 bases are TGTGCCAGCAGCGATCCCGCAGGCGGGGGCTCCTACAATGAGCAGTTCTTC.

V gene TRBV7-9 combines with J gene TRBJ1-2; D is unresolved. This CDR3 contains 12 residues. Germline values: CDR1 SEHNR, CDR2 FQNEAQ (reference sequence). The V gene lost 5 bases and the J gene lost 6 bases, with 10 bases spanning the gap. The CDR3, as DNA: TGTGCCAGCAGCCCTACCGCGGATGGCTACACCTTC. Amino acid sequence: CASSPTADGYTF.

This clonotype was counted ten times or more. V is TRBV6-5 and J is TRBJ2-2, with unresolved D. V lost 2 bases and J lost 0, with 13 bases in between. Germline-derived CDR1 and CDR2 are MNHEY and SVGAGI. CDR3 length: 17 amino acids. The CDR3 DNA is TGTGCCAGCAGTTACAACTGGCTGGATTCGAACACCGGGGAGCTGTTTTTT. It translates to CASSYNWLDSNTGELFF.

This clonotype was detected ten times or more. This rearrangement joins TRBV7-2 to TRBJ2-3; 8 bases line up with TRBD2. Losses at the gene ends were 5 bases for V and 1 base for J; bases not matched to a gene: 5. CDR3 length equals 15 residues. CDR1 and CDR2 (germline): SGHTA, FQGNSA. This chain's CDR3 is CASSAGTSRTDTQYF. The CDR3 DNA reads TGTGCCAGCAGCGCCGGGACTAGTCGCACAGATACGCAGTATTTT.

This clonotype appeared many times. The CDR3 sequence: CASSQEGRTNSPLHF. CDR3 in DNA: TGCGCCAGCAGCCAAGAAGGACGGACCAATTCACCCCTCCACTTT. This sequence joins TRBV4-3 and TRBJ1-6, with D hard to call. Trimming removed 0 bases from V and 7 bases from J, with 10 bases in between. Germline V gives CDR1 LGHNA, CDR2 YSLEER. This CDR3 contains 15 residues.

This clonotype has a handful of counts. The chain links TRBV9 to TRBJ1-3; D possibly corresponds to TRBD1 (5 bases). The germline V and J ends were trimmed by 0 bases and 7 bases, with 11 bases remaining between them. This CDR3 comprises 14 residues. The germline V gene encodes CDR1 SGDLS and CDR2 YYNGEE. The CDR3 sequence is CASSVGAGRNTIYF. The CDR3, as DNA: TGTGCCAGCAGCGTAGGGGCAGGGCGGAACACCATATATTTT.

This clonotype was counted between two and nine times. The chain combines TRBV7-6 with TRBJ2-3; possibly TRBD2 for D (5 bases). The V and J ends lost 2 bases and 4 bases respectively, with 19 bases between them. The CDR3 runs 17 residues. Germline CDR1 reads SGHVS; CDR2 reads FNYEAQ. DNA of the CDR3: TGTGCCAGCAGCTTAAGCCCCCATTTAGCCGGGGCAGATACGCAGTATTTT. Residues: CASSLSPHLAGADTQYF.

This rearrangement joins TRBV7-2 to TRBJ2-7; TRBD1 agrees at 9 bases. Germline V lookup: CDR1 SGHTA, CDR2 FQGNSA. With V trimmed by 5 bases and J by 9 bases, 8 bases remained unmatched. The CDR3 consists of 13 residues. CDR3 sequence: CASSARQGGRQYV. The CDR3, as DNA: TGTGCCAGCAGCGCCCGACAGGGGGGCCGGCAGTACGTC.

This clonotype was counted a few times. The V and J genes are TRBV5-1 and TRBJ2-5, with D perhaps matching TRBD1 or TRBD2 (5 bases each). This CDR3 contains 14 residues. Germline V gene data show CDR1 as SGHRS and CDR2 as YFSETQ. Trimming pared 4 bases from V and 5 bases from J, leaving 15 bases between. CDR3 DNA: TGCGCCAGCAGCCCACCGGGACGAGAGGAGACCCAGTACTTC. Translated, it gives CASSPPGREETQYF. Complete variable domain (other parts from reference TRBV5-1 and TRBJ2-5): KAGVTQTPRYLIKTRGQQVTLSCSPISGHRSVSWYQQTPGQGLQFLFEYFSETQRNKGNFPGRFSGRQFSNSRSEMNVSTLELGDSALYLCASSPPGREETQYFGPGTRLLVL.

This clonotype was seen at least ten times. The genes are TRBV11-2 and TRBJ2-3; D unclear. V dropped 4 bases and J dropped 5 bases, with 13 bases sitting between them. CDR3 size: 14 residues. In germline, CDR1 is SGHAT, CDR2 FQNNGV. The CDR3: CASSSYVVGDTQYF. CDR3 nucleotides: TGTGCCAGCAGCTCATACGTGGTGGGAGATACGCAGTATTTT.

This clonotype was seen a few times. The chain carries TRBV20-1 and TRBJ1-2; 7 bases match TRBD1. With 6 bases clipped from V and 6 bases from J, the junction kept 25 bases outside the gene matches. The CDR3 contains 18 residues. From germline, CDR1 is DFQATT and CDR2 SNEGSKA (reference sequence). The DNA for the CDR3 is TGCAGTGCAAAGCCCCCCGTACGGAGGGGGCCCAGGCTCGATGGCTACACCTTC. It yields the protein CSAKPPVRRGPRLDGYTF.

This clonotype was counted a few times. This chain uses TRBV5-4 with TRBJ2-3; no firm D call. Germline V gene sequence: CDR1 SGHNT, CDR2 YYREEE (reference sequence). This CDR3 spans 12 amino acids. The CDR3 sequence: CAAGWGTDTQYF. Written as DNA, the CDR3 is TGTGCTGCAGGTTGGGGCACAGATACGCAGTATTTT.